A selection of T cell receptor beta chains follows, all from one sample in a study of blood T cells in healthy people across ages. MiXCR, applied by TCRdb to the 5' RACE reads, yields one record per CDR3 protein. The sample comprises approximately 730,000 distinct CDR3 sequences, roughly 50% of which are singletons, and roughly 37% rests with the top ten. Sequencing was performed on blood. The receptors originated from an elderly man in good health. Each CDR3 is given with its conserved first and last residue. Each record gives: CDR3 DNA, CDR3 protein, clone size, J gene, V gene, D gene. A D gene is named only where the DNA matches it firmly. A row's size may be missing; if present it is once, few, many or a size class.

DNA: TGTGCCAGCAGTGCCAGGTCTAGCGGGAAAGAGACCCAGTACTTC; CDR3: CASSARSSGKETQYF; size: -; J: TRBJ2-5; V: TRBV6-1; D: TRBD2
DNA: TGCGCCAGCAGCTTACTAACAAATTCCAATGAGCAGTTCTTC; CDR3: CASSLLTNSNEQFF; size: once; J: TRBJ2-1; V: TRBV5-1; D: -
DNA: TGCGCCAGCAGCTTGGGACAGGGGTTGGGGGGGCAGTACTTC; CDR3: CASSLGQGLGGQYF; size: -; J: TRBJ2-7; V: TRBV5-1; D: TRBD1
DNA: TGCAGCGTTGTCAGGAACACTGAAGCTTTCTTT; CDR3: CSVVRNTEAFF; size: -; J: TRBJ1-1; V: TRBV29-1; D: -
DNA: TGTGCCAGCAGCACCCAGGGGGGTACAGATACGCAGTATTTT; CDR3: CASSTQGGTDTQYF; size: -; J: TRBJ2-3; V: TRBV5-5; D: -
DNA: TGCAGCGTTGCAACAGGGATTCGCGATGGCTACACCTTC; CDR3: CSVATGIRDGYTF; size: -; J: TRBJ1-2; V: TRBV29-1; D: -
DNA: TGTGCCAGCAGTTTACCCGCGGGGGGCCCCTATGGCTACACCTTC; CDR3: CASSLPAGGPYGYTF; size: -; J: TRBJ1-2; V: TRBV28; D: -
DNA: TGCGCCAGCAGCTTGGTTTCAGGGGACACCTATGGCTACACCTTC; CDR3: CASSLVSGDTYGYTF; size: -; J: TRBJ1-2; V: TRBV5-1; D: -
DNA: TGTGCCAGCAGTTTAAGTCAGCCCACGGATACGCAGTATTTT; CDR3: CASSLSQPTDTQYF; size: -; J: TRBJ2-3; V: TRBV12-3/TRBV12-4; D: -
DNA: TGTGCCAGCAGCTCTTATGGGGTGGTAAATGAAAAACTGTTTTTT; CDR3: CASSSYGVVNEKLFF; size: -; J: TRBJ1-4; V: TRBV27; D: -
DNA: TGTGCCACCAGCAGAGGAGCGTTAGCGGGAGTTTCGGATGAGCAGTTCTTC; CDR3: CATSRGALAGVSDEQFF; size: once; J: TRBJ2-1; V: TRBV15; D: TRBD2
DNA: TGCGCCAGCAGCGAAACGGACAGGGATCTTGGCTACACCTTC; CDR3: CASSETDRDLGYTF; size: few; J: TRBJ1-2; V: TRBV5-1; D: TRBD1
DNA: TGCAGTGCTAGAGTGGGACAGGTTCAAGAGACCCAGTACTTC; CDR3: CSARVGQVQETQYF; size: -; J: TRBJ2-5; V: TRBV20-1; D: TRBD1
DNA: TGCAGCGTTGAAGGGGGACTAGCGAACTACAATGAGCAGTTCTTC; CDR3: CSVEGGLANYNEQFF; size: -; J: TRBJ2-1; V: TRBV29-1; D: TRBD2
DNA: TGTGCCAGCAGTGGATCCTGGCCCGGGGCTGAAGCTTTCTTT; CDR3: CASSGSWPGAEAFF; size: -; J: TRBJ1-1; V: TRBV6-1; D: -
DNA: TGTGCCAGCAGTCCTACGGTCGGGAGGAATAGGAATACGCAGTATTTT; CDR3: CASSPTVGRNRNTQYF; size: -; J: TRBJ2-3; V: TRBV12-3/TRBV12-4; D: TRBD2
DNA: TGCGCCAGCAGCCCTGGACGGACAGGGAGCTCCTACGAGCAGTACTTC; CDR3: CASSPGRTGSSYEQYF; size: -; J: TRBJ2-7; V: TRBV5-1; D: TRBD1
DNA: TGCAGTGCTAACGGTGACATCCAAACTGAAGCTTTCTTT; CDR3: CSANGDIQTEAFF; size: few; J: TRBJ1-1; V: TRBV20-1; D: -
DNA: TGTGCCAGCCCCCGCAAGGGAGTCCTGCGGGAGACCCAGTACTTC; CDR3: CASPRKGVLRETQYF; size: few; J: TRBJ2-5; V: TRBV27; D: -
DNA: TGTGCCAGCAGCTTAATGACAGCTTCCTACGAGCAGTACTTC; CDR3: CASSLMTASYEQYF; size: few; J: TRBJ2-7; V: TRBV7-9; D: -
DNA: TGCGCCAGCAGCTTGAAAGCTAGCGGGACCTACAATGAGCAGTACTTC; CDR3: CASSLKASGTYNEQYF; size: -; J: TRBJ2-7; V: TRBV5-1; D: TRBD2
DNA: TGTGCCAGCAGTGTTCCGGGACAGTATAGCAATCAGCCCCAGCATTTT; CDR3: CASSVPGQYSNQPQHF; size: -; J: TRBJ1-5; V: TRBV28; D: TRBD1
DNA: TGCAGCGTTGACCGACAGGGTCGGTATGGCTACACCTTC; CDR3: CSVDRQGRYGYTF; size: few; J: TRBJ1-2; V: TRBV29-1; D: TRBD1
DNA: TGTGCCGGAGGGACCACCATCTCCTACAATGAGCAGTTCTTC; CDR3: CAGGTTISYNEQFF; size: few; J: TRBJ2-1; V: TRBV6-1; D: -
DNA: TGTGCCAGCAGCGTAGATCGGTTGACAGATACGCAGTATTTT; CDR3: CASSVDRLTDTQYF; size: -; J: TRBJ2-3; V: TRBV9; D: -
DNA: TGTGCCAGCAGTTTAATGGGTTACGAGCAGTACTTC; CDR3: CASSLMGYEQYF; size: -; J: TRBJ2-7; V: TRBV12-3/TRBV12-4; D: -
DNA: TGTGCCAGCAGTCCGCGACAGGGGGCCGGCAATGAGCAGTTCTTC; CDR3: CASSPRQGAGNEQFF; size: -; J: TRBJ2-1; V: TRBV27; D: TRBD1
DNA: TGTGCCAGCAGCCAAGGGTGGAAGGAGAATGGCTACACCTTC; CDR3: CASSQGWKENGYTF; size: many; J: TRBJ1-2; V: TRBV3-1; D: -
DNA: TGTGCCAGCAGCCCCGGAGGAAAGAACCAAGAGACCCAGTACTTC; CDR3: CASSPGGKNQETQYF; size: few; J: TRBJ2-5; V: TRBV7-2; D: -
DNA: TGTGCCACCCGTGCGGCAGGGCAAGAGACCCAGTACTTC; CDR3: CATRAAGQETQYF; size: -; J: TRBJ2-5; V: TRBV24-1; D: -
DNA: TGTGCCAGCAGTCCGGACATATCCTTAACTAACTATGGCTACACCTTC; CDR3: CASSPDISLTNYGYTF; size: -; J: TRBJ1-2; V: TRBV12-3/TRBV12-4; D: -
DNA: TGCAGCGTTGAAGATCCGACGCGGGCTTACGAGCAGTTCTTC; CDR3: CSVEDPTRAYEQFF; size: -; J: TRBJ2-1; V: TRBV29-1; D: -
DNA: TGCGCCAGCAGCTTGGAAGGTTCTAGGGGCTACACCTTC; CDR3: CASSLEGSRGYTF; size: few; J: TRBJ1-2; V: TRBV5-1; D: -
DNA: TGTGCCAGCAGTCCAGACATGGGCGGTTATGGCTACACCTTC; CDR3: CASSPDMGGYGYTF; size: -; J: TRBJ1-2; V: TRBV6-1; D: -
DNA: TGTGCCAGCAGCTCCGCCGGGGGGGTGACTGAAGCTTTCTTT; CDR3: CASSSAGGVTEAFF; size: -; J: TRBJ1-1; V: TRBV5-6; D: -
DNA: TGTGCCAGCTGCCGTGACAATAGCAATCAGCCCCAGCATTTT; CDR3: CASCRDNSNQPQHF; size: few; J: TRBJ1-5; V: TRBV6-2/TRBV6-3; D: -
DNA: TGTGCCAGCAGCCAAGGGCAGGTTACCCACGAGCAGTACTTC; CDR3: CASSQGQVTHEQYF; size: once; J: TRBJ2-7; V: TRBV4-2; D: -
DNA: TGCAGTGCTAGTATGGCCGGGGGCTACACCTTC; CDR3: CSASMAGGYTF; size: -; J: TRBJ1-2; V: TRBV20-1; D: -
DNA: TGCAGTGCTCGAAACTCTGGGGCCAACGTCCTGACTTTC; CDR3: CSARNSGANVLTF; size: once; J: TRBJ2-6; V: TRBV20-1; D: -
DNA: TGTGCCAGCTCACCACGGGGGGCCCACGAGCAGTACTTC; CDR3: CASSPRGAHEQYF; size: few; J: TRBJ2-7; V: TRBV18; D: -
DNA: TGTGCCAGCAGCGTATCCCCCGAGTGGTTGGTCGAAAGGCAGTACTTC; CDR3: CASSVSPEWLVERQYF; size: -; J: TRBJ2-7; V: TRBV9; D: -
DNA: TGTGCCAGCAGTGGGAGCGCCGCGGCGGATACGCAGTATTTT; CDR3: CASSGSAAADTQYF; size: few; J: TRBJ2-3; V: TRBV25-1; D: -
DNA: TGCAGCGCCCCCGGTCCAGATACGCAGTATTTT; CDR3: CSAPGPDTQYF; size: -; J: TRBJ2-3; V: TRBV29-1; D: -
DNA: TGCGCCAGCAGCTTGCTAGCCCGCTACAATGAGCAGTTCTTC; CDR3: CASSLLARYNEQFF; size: few; J: TRBJ2-1; V: TRBV5-1; D: -
DNA: TGTGCTAGCAGCTTCGGACAGGACCCAGGAGAGACCCAGTACTTC; CDR3: CASSFGQDPGETQYF; size: -; J: TRBJ2-5; V: TRBV7-7; D: TRBD1
DNA: TGTGCCAGCAGGCAAGACGGCGGGCCCTACGAGCAGTACTTC; CDR3: CASRQDGGPYEQYF; size: -; J: TRBJ2-7; V: TRBV7-9; D: -
DNA: TGTGCCAGCAGCGTAGCGAACACTGAAGCTTTCTTT; CDR3: CASSVANTEAFF; size: -; J: TRBJ1-1; V: TRBV25-1; D: -
DNA: TGCGCCAGCAGCAGTTACGGTGCGTCACCCCTCCACTTT; CDR3: CASSSYGASPLHF; size: -; J: TRBJ1-6; V: TRBV5-1; D: -
DNA: TGCGCCAGCAGCTTGGAGGCTAGCGGGAGCACCGGGGAGCTGTTTTTT; CDR3: CASSLEASGSTGELFF; size: few; J: TRBJ2-2; V: TRBV5-1; D: TRBD2
DNA: TGCAGCGTTACGTCGACAGGGGTGGATGGCTACACCTTC; CDR3: CSVTSTGVDGYTF; size: few; J: TRBJ1-2; V: TRBV29-1; D: TRBD1
DNA: TGTGCCACCCGGGACAGGAGCTATGGCTACACCTTC; CDR3: CATRDRSYGYTF; size: few; J: TRBJ1-2; V: TRBV24-1; D: TRBD1
DNA: TGCAGCGTTGGACAGGCTAAAGAGACCCAGTACTTC; CDR3: CSVGQAKETQYF; size: -; J: TRBJ2-5; V: TRBV29-1; D: -
DNA: TGTGCCAGCAGCCGCAGGTCCCCTAGCTCCTACAATGAGCAGTTCTTC; CDR3: CASSRRSPSSYNEQFF; size: -; J: TRBJ2-1; V: TRBV3-1; D: -
DNA: TGCGCCAGCAGCGGGCGAGAACGGGACAGCTCCTACAATGAGCAGTTCTTC; CDR3: CASSGRERDSSYNEQFF; size: once; J: TRBJ2-1; V: TRBV5-1; D: TRBD1
DNA: TGCAGTGCTAGAGATCGACTAGGCGTCAGTGAGCAGTTCTTC; CDR3: CSARDRLGVSEQFF; size: -; J: TRBJ2-1; V: TRBV20-1; D: -